Listed below are T cell receptor beta chains from one sample, sequenced in a study of blood T cell repertoires in COVID-19. The table came from immunoSEQ multiplex PCR; TCRdb's copy has only in-frame clones and leaves some out. The sample has 150,000 to 200,000 clones, around 79% seen once; the top ten hold 5.5% to 7%. The sequencing sample was made of peripheral blood. These receptors were obtained from a woman between 40 and 55 years old with COVID-19, enrolled during active disease. The CDR3 runs from the conserved cysteine through the conserved F or W. The order of the fields is D gene, V gene, J gene, clone size, CDR3 protein, CDR3 DNA. A D gene is named only where the DNA matches it firmly. For some rows the clone size is stated as once, few or many, or as a class when expanded; others skip it.

D: -
V: TRBV11-3
J: TRBJ2-1
size: -
CDR3: CASSLERNEQFF
DNA: TGTGCCAGCAGCTTAGAACGGAATGAGCAGTTCTTC

D: TRBD1
V: TRBV27
J: TRBJ2-7
size: -
CDR3: CASSLSQGVLRQYF
DNA: TGTGCCAGCAGTTTAAGTCAGGGGGTTTTAAGGCAGTACTTC

D: TRBD2
V: TRBV6-5
J: TRBJ2-7
size: -
CDR3: CAIKAGEGTYEQYF
DNA: TGTGCCATCAAGGCGGGAGAAGGAACCTACGAGCAGTACTTC

D: -
V: TRBV30
J: TRBJ1-6
size: -
CDR3: CAVQDRRTSPLHF
DNA: TGTGCCGTACAGGACCGAAGGACTTCACCCCTCCACTTT

D: TRBD2
V: TRBV3-1/TRBV3-2
J: TRBJ2-7
size: -
CDR3: CASSQDRVSGGYEQYF
DNA: TGTGCCAGCAGCCAAGATCGGGTTAGCGGGGGCTACGAGCAGTACTTC

D: -
V: TRBV10-1
J: TRBJ2-7
size: few
CDR3: CASSESLGSEQYF
DNA: TGCGCCAGCAGTGAGTCGCTGGGGAGTGAGCAGTACTTC

D: -
V: TRBV6-5
J: TRBJ1-5
size: -
CDR3: CASRSERESNQPQHF
DNA: TGTGCCAGCAGGTCCGAGAGGGAGAGCAATCAGCCCCAGCATTTT

D: TRBD1
V: TRBV25-1
J: TRBJ2-7
size: -
CDR3: CASSYWGTAYEQYF
DNA: TGTGCCAGCAGTTATTGGGGGACAGCTTACGAGCAGTACTTC

D: -
V: TRBV19
J: TRBJ2-1
size: -
CDR3: CASSIAGTWSNEQFF
DNA: TGTGCCAGTAGTATAGCCGGGACTTGGTCAAATGAGCAGTTCTTC

D: TRBD1
V: TRBV5-1
J: TRBJ1-4
size: -
CDR3: CASSPNRGTNEKLFF
DNA: TGCGCCAGCAGCCCGAACAGGGGAACTAATGAAAAACTGTTTTTT

D: -
V: TRBV29-1
J: TRBJ1-1
size: -
CDR3: CSVGRKVYPEAFF
DNA: TGCAGCGTTGGGAGGAAGGTGTACCCTGAAGCTTTCTTT

D: TRBD1
V: TRBV3-1/TRBV3-2
J: TRBJ1-6
size: -
CDR3: CASSQYTGASPLHF
DNA: TGTGCCAGCAGCCAATACACAGGGGCCTCACCCCTCCACTTT

D: -
V: TRBV7-2
J: TRBJ2-3
size: -
CDR3: CASSFRDLTDTQYF
DNA: TGTGCCAGCAGCTTCCGAGATCTCACAGATACGCAGTATTTT

D: TRBD1
V: TRBV29-1
J: TRBJ1-5
size: -
CDR3: CSVARDRNQPQHF
DNA: TGCAGCGTTGCCCGGGACAGAAATCAGCCCCAGCATTTT

D: TRBD1
V: TRBV7-2
J: TRBJ1-2
size: once
CDR3: CASSAKDRAGAVYGYTF
DNA: TGTGCCAGCAGCGCTAAGGACAGGGCCGGGGCCGTCTATGGCTACACCTTC

D: -
V: TRBV10-3
J: TRBJ1-5
size: few
CDR3: CAISESPINQPQHF
DNA: TGTGCCATCAGTGAGTCCCCTATAAATCAGCCCCAGCATTTT

D: -
V: TRBV5-4
J: TRBJ1-1
size: -
CDR3: CASSRPSGGPLNTEAFF
DNA: TGTGCCAGCAGCAGGCCGTCGGGTGGTCCTTTGAACACTGAAGCTTTCTTT

D: -
V: TRBV6-2/TRBV6-3
J: TRBJ2-7
size: -
CDR3: CASSTTPSSYEQYF
DNA: TGTGCCAGCAGTACTACCCCCAGCTCCTACGAGCAGTACTTC

D: -
V: TRBV4-1
J: TRBJ2-5
size: -
CDR3: CASSQDPPGQETQYF
DNA: TGCGCCAGCAGCCAAGATCCCCCAGGGCAAGAGACCCAGTACTTC

D: TRBD2
V: TRBV10-3
J: TRBJ2-3
size: -
CDR3: CATSSGLTDTQYF
DNA: TGTGCCACCTCTAGCGGATTAACAGATACGCAGTATTTT

D: -
V: TRBV2
J: TRBJ2-7
size: -
CDR3: CASSEARWGREQYF
DNA: TGTGCCAGCAGTGAAGCGCGGTGGGGCCGGGAGCAGTACTTC

D: -
V: TRBV5-4
J: TRBJ1-2
size: -
CDR3: CASSLGQNNGYTF
DNA: TGTGCCAGCAGCCTAGGACAGAATAATGGCTACACCTTC

D: -
V: TRBV10-3
J: TRBJ1-5
size: -
CDR3: CAIGQTNQPQHF
DNA: TGTGCCATCGGTCAGACAAATCAGCCCCAGCATTTT

D: TRBD1
V: TRBV5-1
J: TRBJ1-1
size: -
CDR3: CASSLAGTATEAFF
DNA: TGCGCCAGCAGCTTGGCCGGGACAGCCACTGAAGCTTTCTTT

D: -
V: TRBV25-1
J: TRBJ2-3
size: -
CDR3: CASRTGGFIDTQYF
DNA: TGTGCCAGCAGGACAGGCGGGTTCATAGATACGCAGTATTTT

D: -
V: TRBV11-1
J: TRBJ2-2
size: -
CDR3: CASSLAPGLGELFF
DNA: TGTGCCAGCAGCTTAGCTCCAGGGCTCGGGGAGCTGTTTTTT

D: TRBD1
V: TRBV18
J: TRBJ2-2
size: -
CDR3: CASSPRNRGEGELFF
DNA: TGTGCCAGCTCACCACGTAACAGGGGAGAAGGGGAGCTGTTTTTT

D: TRBD2
V: TRBV4-1
J: TRBJ2-7
size: once
CDR3: CASSQVGAGGHEQYF
DNA: TGCGCCAGCAGCCAAGTCGGGGCGGGAGGTCACGAGCAGTACTTC

D: -
V: TRBV18
J: TRBJ1-2
size: few
CDR3: CASSPEGYGGYTF
DNA: TGTGCCAGCTCACCAGAGGGATACGGTGGCTACACCTTC

D: -
V: TRBV30
J: TRBJ2-2
size: -
CDR3: CAWSPGGENTGELFF
DNA: TGTGCCTGGAGTCCCGGCGGGGAGAACACCGGGGAGCTGTTTTTT

D: TRBD2
V: TRBV4-2
J: TRBJ2-2
size: -
CDR3: CASSQEGLGGELFF
DNA: TGTGCCAGCAGCCAAGAGGGACTAGGCGGGGAGCTGTTTTTT

D: TRBD2
V: TRBV30
J: TRBJ2-2
size: -
CDR3: CAWSTLAGYTGELFF
DNA: TGTGCCTGGAGCACATTAGCGGGGTACACCGGGGAGCTGTTTTTT

D: TRBD1
V: TRBV5-6
J: TRBJ1-2
size: -
CDR3: CASSPWTGEYGYTF
DNA: TGTGCCAGCAGCCCCTGGACAGGGGAATATGGCTACACCTTC

D: TRBD2
V: TRBV19
J: TRBJ2-1
size: -
CDR3: CASRRTTWTSGTLGDEQFF
DNA: TGTGCCAGTAGGAGGACAACCTGGACTAGCGGGACCTTGGGGGATGAGCAGTTCTTC

D: -
V: TRBV14
J: TRBJ2-7
size: -
CDR3: CASSRGGPPYEQYF
DNA: TGTGCCAGCAGCCGAGGGGGACCGCCTTACGAGCAGTACTTC

D: -
V: TRBV7-7
J: TRBJ2-1
size: -
CDR3: CASSPGLSSYNEQFF
DNA: TGTGCCAGCAGCCCGGGTCTGAGCTCCTACAATGAGCAGTTCTTC

D: -
V: TRBV3-1/TRBV3-2
J: TRBJ1-2
size: few
CDR3: CASWNSNLYGYTF
DNA: TGTGCCAGCTGGAACAGCAACCTCTATGGCTACACCTTC

D: TRBD1
V: TRBV10-3
J: TRBJ1-5
size: -
CDR3: CAISESLRQGDQPQHF
DNA: TGTGCCATCAGTGAGTCCTTGAGACAGGGGGATCAGCCCCAGCATTTT

D: -
V: TRBV27
J: TRBJ2-5
size: -
CDR3: CASSFRRGVAETQYF
DNA: TGTGCCAGCAGTTTCCGCAGGGGGGTCGCAGAGACCCAGTACTTC

D: TRBD2
V: TRBV7-3
J: TRBJ2-5
size: -
CDR3: CASSPKGLAGGWETQYF
DNA: TGTGCCAGCAGCCCGAAAGGACTAGCGGGGGGGTGGGAGACCCAGTACTTC

D: -
V: TRBV7-9
J: TRBJ2-5
size: -
CDR3: CASSPRYTTGQETQYF
DNA: TGTGCCAGCAGCCCTAGGTACACGACAGGCCAAGAGACCCAGTACTTC

D: -
V: TRBV12-3/TRBV12-4
J: TRBJ2-3
size: -
CDR3: CASSLKGADTQYF
DNA: TGTGCCAGCAGTTTAAAGGGGGCAGATACGCAGTATTTT

D: TRBD1
V: TRBV5-5
J: TRBJ1-1
size: -
CDR3: CASSPTGWGTEAFF
DNA: TGTGCCAGCAGCCCGACAGGGTGGGGCACTGAAGCTTTCTTT

D: -
V: TRBV23-1
J: TRBJ2-3
size: -
CDR3: CASSQSQGMDTDTQYF
DNA: TGCGCCAGCAGTCAATCACAGGGAATGGACACAGATACGCAGTATTTT

D: -
V: TRBV6-6
J: TRBJ2-1
size: few
CDR3: CASSPRFNEQFF
DNA: TGTGCCAGCAGTCCGCGTTTCAATGAGCAGTTCTTC

D: -
V: TRBV2
J: TRBJ1-5
size: once
CDR3: CASSLQEGTNQPQHF
DNA: TGTGCCAGCAGCCTGCAGGAGGGTACCAATCAGCCCCAGCATTTT

D: TRBD1
V: TRBV13
J: TRBJ1-2
size: once
CDR3: CASSSTGVRGYTF
DNA: TGTGCCAGCAGCTCCACAGGGGTTAGGGGCTACACCTTC

D: TRBD1
V: TRBV4-3
J: TRBJ2-1
size: -
CDR3: CASSQDPQGAYNEQFF
DNA: TGCGCCAGCAGCCAAGATCCGCAGGGGGCCTACAATGAGCAGTTCTTC

D: TRBD2
V: TRBV30
J: TRBJ2-7
size: -
CDR3: CAWSDPARLAGHSYEQYF
DNA: TGTGCCTGGAGTGACCCCGCCCGACTAGCGGGCCACTCCTACGAGCAGTACTTC